Listed here are 16 T cell receptor beta chains from one sample, sequenced in a study of cytomegalovirus exposure and HLA in healthy donors. In the PCR, 60 Vbeta and 13 Jbeta primers were used. The table came from immunoSEQ multiplex PCR; TCRdb's copy has only in-frame clones and leaves some out. The repertoire consists of approximately 92,000 clones, with roughly 63% occurring once and the leading ten covering around 2.5%. Sequencing was done on a sample of PBMCs. The receptors stem from a man aged 50 to 60 in good health and CMV-seronegative.

The CDR3 bases are TGTGCCAGCAGCGGACCGGGACATTCTGCATCAGATACGCAGTATTTT. Protein sequence: CASSGPGHSASDTQYF. The chain recombines TRBV9 with TRBJ2-3; TRBD1 might be the D (6 bases). V lost 3 bases to trimming and J lost 4 bases, with 18 bases between them. This CDR3 has 16 amino acids. Germline V gene sequence: CDR1 SGDLS, CDR2 YYNGEE. The complete variable domain, with remaining parts taken from reference TRBV9 and TRBJ2-3, reads DSGVTQTPKHLITATGQRVTLRCSPRSGDLSVYWYQQSLDQGLQFLIQYYNGEERAKGNILERFSAQQFPDLHSELNLSSLELGDSALYFCASSGPGHSASDTQYFGPGTRLTVL.

This clone came up a few times. The V and J genes are TRBV5-1 and TRBJ2-1; 12 bases fit TRBD2. Germline CDR1 and CDR2: SGHRS and YFSETQ. The CDR3 runs 17 residues. The trim removed 4 bases at V and 7 bases at J, leaving 12 bases unmatched. This CDR3 reads CASSPEEVLAGGNEQFF. Written as DNA, the CDR3 is TGCGCCAGCAGCCCGGAGGAGGTTCTAGCGGGGGGGAATGAGCAGTTCTTC.

This sequence joins TRBV2 and TRBJ1-2; D not certain. The V and J ends lost 2 bases and 4 bases respectively, with 5 bases between them. CDR1 is SNHLY, CDR2 FYNNEI, per germline. This CDR3 has 12 residues. CDR3 protein: CASSEQRYGYTF. The CDR3 DNA reads TGTGCCAGCAGTGAACAGCGCTATGGCTACACCTTC.

This chain connects TRBV27 to TRBJ1-5, with D unclear. Trimming shortened V by 4 bases and J by 2 bases, and 12 bases separated the two germline ends. Germline CDR1 MNHEY, CDR2 SMNVEV (reference sequence). CDR3 size: 15 residues. The CDR3 DNA follows: TGTGCCAGCAGTTATGGCGGTAATCGCAATCAGCCCCAGCATTTT. This encodes CASSYGGNRNQPQHF.

The table lists this clone with a count of one. The genes are TRBV10-3 and TRBJ2-7; maybe TRBD2 (7 bases). V dropped 1 base and J dropped 4 bases, with 17 bases sitting between them. CDR1 is ENHRY, CDR2 SYGVKD, per germline. The CDR3 has 16 residues. The CDR3 nucleotides read TGTGCCATCAGTGAGTGGTCGGGGGGCCACCTTTACGAGCAGTACTTC. This encodes CAISEWSGGHLYEQYF.

This clone was recorded only once. The chain has TRBV2 and TRBJ1-4; 7 nucleotides agree with TRBD1. The V and J ends lost 7 bases and 0 bases, in that order; junction bases with no gene match: 5. The CDR3 totals 15 residues. CDR1 is SNHLY, CDR2 FYNNEI, per germline. The chain's CDR3 is CASTLDRSTNEKLFF. The CDR3 coding sequence is TGTGCCAGCACCTTGGACAGGTCAACTAATGAAAAACTGTTTTTT.

Worth noting for this clone: One junction end does not reproduce the germline sequence, and a read error may be involved. V and J are TRBV9 and TRBJ1-2; TRBD1 matches at 9 bases. Germline CDR1 is SGDLS and CDR2 is YYNGEE. This CDR3 contains 15 residues. For the CDR3, the DNA is TGTGCCAGCAGCGTAGGAGGGACAGGGTCCTATCGCTACACCTTC. Translation: CASSVGGTGSYRYTF.

CDR3 nucleotide sequence: TGTGCCAGCAGTTTCAACAGGGTTAGCAATCAGCCCCAGCATTTT. Protein product: CASSFNRVSNQPQHF. The genes are TRBV28 and TRBJ1-5; tentatively, D is TRBD1 (6 bases). Trimming stripped 3 bases from V and 0 bases from J, with 9 bases between. Germline V gene lookup returns CDR1 MDHEN and CDR2 SYDVKM. CDR3 length: 15 residues.

A few counts support this clone. The chain couples TRBV29-1 to TRBJ1-2, with 9 positions matching TRBD1. Trimming took 8 bases from V and 8 from J; bases not matched to a gene: 12. The CDR3 has 13 amino acids. Germline V CDR1 and CDR2: SQVTM, ANQGSEA. The CDR3 protein is CSTRDRVVGGYTF. DNA for the CDR3: TGCAGCACTCGGGACAGGGTCGTGGGCGGCTACACCTTC.

V gene TRBV6-1 combines with J gene TRBJ1-5; 9 nucleotides line up with TRBD1. The V gene end was trimmed by 6 bases and the J gene end by 1 base; junction bases not matched to a gene: 4. This CDR3 spans 15 amino acids. Germline assignment: CDR1 MNHNS and CDR2 SASEGT. The CDR3 bases are TGTGCCAGCAGCTGGACAGGGGAGAGCAATCAGCCCCAGCATTTT. Its protein is CASSWTGESNQPQHF.

The genes are TRBV5-1 and TRBJ1-1; no clear D. CDR3 size: 14 residues. Germline CDR1 SGHRS, CDR2 YFSETQ. V shed 0 bases and J shed 2 bases, with 8 bases lying between them. In DNA form, the CDR3 reads TGCGCCAGCAGCTTGGAGGGAGCCAACACTGAAGCTTTCTTT. Its translation: CASSLEGANTEAFF.

The rearrangement links TRBV2 to TRBJ2-5; TRBD2 matches 9 bases. Germline V gene sequence: CDR1 SNHLY, CDR2 FYNNEI. J gave up 4 bases and V 11 bases, and 8 bases lay outside the gene matches. The CDR3 contains 13 residues. The CDR3: CASKRGAGETQYF. For the CDR3, the DNA is TGTGCCTCCAAGCGGGGGGCCGGAGAGACCCAGTACTTC. The complete variable domain, with remaining parts taken from reference TRBV2 and TRBJ2-5, reads EPEVTQTPSHQVTQMGQEVILRCVPISNHLYFYWYRQILGQKVEFLVSFYNNEISEKSEIFDDQFSVERPDGSNFTLKIRSTKLEDSAMYFCASKRGAGETQYFGPGTRLLVL.

This chain joins TRBV5-1 and TRBJ1-6; D is undetermined. V was pared by 1 base and J by 0 bases, with 8 bases between. The CDR3 totals 16 residues. Germline V gene lookup returns CDR1 SGHRS and CDR2 YFSETQ. CDR3 amino acids: CASSLSGSSYNSPLHF. The CDR3 DNA follows: TGCGCCAGCAGCTTGTCGGGGAGCTCCTATAATTCACCCCTCCACTTT.

The chain recombines TRBV9 with TRBJ1-1, with D perhaps TRBD1 (6 bases). CDR1 is SGDLS and CDR2 is YYNGEE in the germline V gene. V shed 0 bases and J shed 1 base, with 10 bases lying between them. The CDR3 contains 15 residues. CDR3 sequence: CASSVEGQSNTEAFF. The CDR3 nucleotides read TGTGCCAGCAGCGTAGAAGGACAGTCGAACACTGAAGCTTTCTTT.

This chain joins TRBV7-9 and TRBJ2-3; D unresolved. Germline V gene data show CDR1 as SEHNR and CDR2 as FQNEAQ (reference sequence). The CDR3 is 14 residues long. V lost 1 base, J lost 2 bases, and 7 bases lay in between. CDR3 in DNA: TGTGCCAGCAGCTTAGTCGGTACCACAGATACGCAGTATTTT. It yields the protein CASSLVGTTDTQYF. The variable domain in full, completed from reference TRBV7-9 and TRBJ2-3, reads DTGVSQNPRHKITKRGQNVTFRCDPISEHNRLYWYRQTLGQGPEFLTYFQNEAQLEKSRLLSDRFSAERPKGSFSTLEIQRTEQGDSAMYLCASSLVGTTDTQYFGPGTRLTVL.

The CDR3 spells CASSILTGRAFF. CDR3 sequence (DNA): TGTGCCAGCAGCATCCTGACAGGGAGAGCTTTCTTT. V usage is TRBV5-5 and J usage is TRBJ1-1; 7 positions match TRBD1. The CDR3 is 12 amino acids. J gave up 10 bases and V 4 bases, and 7 bases lay outside the gene matches. Germline V gives CDR1 SGHKS, CDR2 YYEKEE (reference sequence).